The sample holds one count of the clone carrying this T cell receptor beta chain. Its antigen is not identified. The sample belongs to a study of T cell responses to AZD1222 COVID-19 vaccine. The V gene's germline CDR1 is MNHEY and CDR2 SMNVEV (reference sequence). CDR3 size: 15 residues. V lost 4 bases to trimming and J lost 7 bases, with 17 bases between them. General study points: Among spike-specific TCRs, nearly half reportedly target unmutated variant regions.

Method: immunoSEQ multiplex PCR; TCRdb's copy keeps in-frame clones and lacks some. The table has 180,000 or so clones, 85% to 95% seen once. This rearrangement joins TRBV27 to TRBJ1-5; D unresolved. The starting material was peripheral blood, obtained on day 0 of AZD1222 vaccination. This receptor was obtained from an adult in good health. The CDR3 loop is CASSSLAMVNQPQHF. DNA for the CDR3: TGTGCCAGCAGTTCCCTCGCGATGGTGAACCAGCCCCAGCATTTT.